A selection of T cell receptor beta chains follows, all from one sample in a study of T cell repertoires in cytomegalovirus infection. One entry per CDR3 protein, called by TCRdb with MiXCR from the reads. The table lists hundreds of thousands of distinct CDR3 sequences, 30% to 40% of them singletons, with about 20% in the top ten. For these TCRs, the target antigens are not known. Sequencing was performed on cultured PBMCs, taken from culture after CMV antigen stimulation. These TCRs come from a human donor in good health (CMV status not recorded). Some clones in this sample may be carry-over from other donors' samples. CDR3s include the opening cysteine and the closing phenylalanine or tryptophan. Fields, in order: V gene, clone size, J gene, D gene, CDR3 DNA, CDR3 protein. D genes are given only for firm matches. Where a row states a size, it is once, few, many or the class of an expanded clone; other rows omit it.

v_gene: TRBV20-1
abundance: NA
j_gene: TRBJ2-7
d_gene: TRBD1
CDR3nt: TGCAGTGCAGCGGACAGGGGGCGTTTCGAGCAGTACTTC
CDR3aa: CSAADRGRFEQYF

v_gene: TRBV6-5
abundance: few
j_gene: TRBJ1-3
d_gene: TRBD1
CDR3nt: TGTGCCAGCAGTTACTCGGGGACAGGGGGAAACACCATATATTTT
CDR3aa: CASSYSGTGGNTIYF

v_gene: TRBV4-3
abundance: few
j_gene: TRBJ1-5
d_gene: NA
CDR3nt: TGCGCCAGCAGCCAAGATCTGGGGAGGGATCAGCCCCAGCATTTT
CDR3aa: CASSQDLGRDQPQHF

v_gene: TRBV2
abundance: NA
j_gene: TRBJ1-3
d_gene: NA
CDR3nt: TGTGCCAGCAGTGAAAGCAGCTCTGGAAACACCATATATTTT
CDR3aa: CASSESSSGNTIYF

v_gene: TRBV6-2/TRBV6-3
abundance: few
j_gene: TRBJ2-7
d_gene: NA
CDR3nt: TGTGCCAGCAGTTCTCGCTCCCGCGAGCAGTACTTC
CDR3aa: CASSSRSREQYF

v_gene: TRBV6-5
abundance: once
j_gene: TRBJ2-4
d_gene: NA
CDR3nt: TGTGCCAGCAGTCCGACCCGGACAGTCCCACAAAACATTCAGTACTTC
CDR3aa: CASSPTRTVPQNIQYF

v_gene: TRBV4-1
abundance: NA
j_gene: TRBJ2-1
d_gene: TRBD2
CDR3nt: TGCGCCAGCAGCCAGAAACTAGCGGGAGGAACGAATGAGCAGTTCTTC
CDR3aa: CASSQKLAGGTNEQFF

v_gene: TRBV6-5
abundance: NA
j_gene: TRBJ2-3
d_gene: NA
CDR3nt: TGTGCCAGCAGTTACTCGGGAGGCTCCGGCACAGATACGCAGTATTTT
CDR3aa: CASSYSGGSGTDTQYF

v_gene: TRBV7-2
abundance: many
j_gene: TRBJ2-7
d_gene: TRBD2
CDR3nt: TGTGCCAGCAGGCCGCCGGGACTAGCGGGAGTTTTGCAGTACTTC
CDR3aa: CASRPPGLAGVLQYF

v_gene: TRBV3-1
abundance: many
j_gene: TRBJ2-6
d_gene: NA
CDR3nt: TGTGCCAGCAGCCAAGGCAGGCCTGGGGCCAACGTCCTGACTTTC
CDR3aa: CASSQGRPGANVLTF

v_gene: TRBV20-1
abundance: NA
j_gene: TRBJ2-7
d_gene: NA
CDR3nt: TGCAGTGCTAGCTTTTCTGGGGTCGAGCAGTACTTC
CDR3aa: CSASFSGVEQYF

v_gene: TRBV7-6
abundance: NA
j_gene: TRBJ2-7
d_gene: TRBD2
CDR3nt: TGTGCCAGCAGCTTATTAGCGGGAGGCCGCTACTACGAGCAGTACTTC
CDR3aa: CASSLLAGGRYYEQYF

v_gene: TRBV7-6
abundance: NA
j_gene: TRBJ1-2
d_gene: NA
CDR3nt: TGTGCCAGCAGCTTGGGGAGAGACACAGTCTATGGCTACACCTTC
CDR3aa: CASSLGRDTVYGYTF

v_gene: TRBV2
abundance: NA
j_gene: TRBJ2-5
d_gene: NA
CDR3nt: TGTGCCAGCAGTGAATTTCGGGGTAGAGAAGAGACCCAGTACTTC
CDR3aa: CASSEFRGREETQYF

v_gene: TRBV10-3
abundance: few
j_gene: TRBJ2-7
d_gene: TRBD1
CDR3nt: TGTGCCATCGCGCCCCAGCCGGGACAGGGAGAATACGAGCAGTACTTC
CDR3aa: CAIAPQPGQGEYEQYF

v_gene: TRBV2
abundance: NA
j_gene: TRBJ2-3
d_gene: NA
CDR3nt: TGTGCCAGCGGGCAAAGCCCCCGAGATACGCAGTATTTT
CDR3aa: CASGQSPRDTQYF

v_gene: TRBV7-2
abundance: NA
j_gene: TRBJ2-7
d_gene: NA
CDR3nt: TGTGCCAGCAGCTCACCAATGACCGGCGAGCAGTACTTC
CDR3aa: CASSSPMTGEQYF

v_gene: TRBV7-2
abundance: NA
j_gene: TRBJ2-3
d_gene: NA
CDR3nt: TGTGCCAGCAGCCCCGAGAGAGGGGGGGATACGCAGTATTTT
CDR3aa: CASSPERGGDTQYF

v_gene: TRBV4-1
abundance: few
j_gene: TRBJ2-7
d_gene: NA
CDR3nt: TGCGCCAGCAGCCAAGGTCGAGGGGTACCCTACGAGCAGTACTTC
CDR3aa: CASSQGRGVPYEQYF

v_gene: TRBV7-2
abundance: NA
j_gene: TRBJ1-5
d_gene: NA
CDR3nt: TGTGCCAGCAGCCAACGGATTAACCAGCCCCAGCATTTT
CDR3aa: CASSQRINQPQHF

v_gene: TRBV29-1
abundance: NA
j_gene: TRBJ1-4
d_gene: TRBD1
CDR3nt: TGCAGCGTTGAAGCAGGGGGCGGCTATGAAAAACTGTTTTTT
CDR3aa: CSVEAGGGYEKLFF

v_gene: TRBV7-2
abundance: many
j_gene: TRBJ2-1
d_gene: NA
CDR3nt: TGTGCCAGCAGCGGGGGTCGCCTAGCTCAAGAGCAGTTCTTC
CDR3aa: CASSGGRLAQEQFF

v_gene: TRBV6-6
abundance: NA
j_gene: TRBJ1-1
d_gene: NA
CDR3nt: TGTGCCAGCACTGCCCCCAAGGTTAACACTGAAGCTTTCTTT
CDR3aa: CASTAPKVNTEAFF

v_gene: TRBV7-6
abundance: NA
j_gene: TRBJ2-1
d_gene: NA
CDR3nt: TGTGCCAGCAGCGCCGGCGGGCTCGAGCAGTTCTTC
CDR3aa: CASSAGGLEQFF

v_gene: TRBV10-3
abundance: NA
j_gene: TRBJ2-7
d_gene: TRBD1
CDR3nt: TGTGCCATCAGTGAAAGGGGGACAGGGTTATCCGAGCAGTACTTC
CDR3aa: CAISERGTGLSEQYF

v_gene: TRBV7-8
abundance: few
j_gene: TRBJ2-7
d_gene: TRBD2
CDR3nt: TGTGCCAGCAGCGCCCGACTAGCGGGGAGTAGCGAGCAGTACTTC
CDR3aa: CASSARLAGSSEQYF

v_gene: TRBV11-2
abundance: few
j_gene: TRBJ2-1
d_gene: NA
CDR3nt: TGTGCCAGCAGCAGGAGACTAGAATCCAATGAGCAGTTCTTC
CDR3aa: CASSRRLESNEQFF

v_gene: TRBV11-2
abundance: few
j_gene: TRBJ1-2
d_gene: TRBD1
CDR3nt: TGTGCCAGCAGCTTACTCGGGACAGGGCTTAACTGTGGCTACACCTTC
CDR3aa: CASSLLGTGLNCGYTF

v_gene: TRBV6-2/TRBV6-3
abundance: NA
j_gene: TRBJ1-6
d_gene: TRBD1
CDR3nt: TGTGCCAGCAGTTACGCTTCCGGGACAGGGAATTCACCCCTCCACTTT
CDR3aa: CASSYASGTGNSPLHF

v_gene: TRBV14
abundance: NA
j_gene: TRBJ2-7
d_gene: TRBD1
CDR3nt: TGTGCCAGCAGCCAAGGATATCTTTTGGGACAGGGATCCTACGAGCAGTACTTC
CDR3aa: CASSQGYLLGQGSYEQYF

v_gene: TRBV11-2
abundance: NA
j_gene: TRBJ2-5
d_gene: NA
CDR3nt: TGTGCCAGCAGCCAGGGCAGGGGGGGAATCCAAGAGACCCAGTACTTC
CDR3aa: CASSQGRGGIQETQYF

v_gene: TRBV6-2/TRBV6-3
abundance: NA
j_gene: TRBJ2-1
d_gene: TRBD2
CDR3nt: TGTGCCAGCAGTTACTCGGCGATAGCGGGGTCTGAGAGCTACAATGAGCAGTTCTTC
CDR3aa: CASSYSAIAGSESYNEQFF

v_gene: TRBV20-1
abundance: few
j_gene: TRBJ1-6
d_gene: NA
CDR3nt: TGCAGTGCTAGTGTTCGGGGGACGTCAGCCCTCCACTTT
CDR3aa: CSASVRGTSALHF

v_gene: TRBV12-3/TRBV12-4
abundance: few
j_gene: TRBJ2-5
d_gene: TRBD2
CDR3nt: TGTGCCAGCAGCCATTACCCAGGTGGGCTAGCGGGCGCGCCTCAAGAGACCCAGTACTTC
CDR3aa: CASSHYPGGLAGAPQETQYF

v_gene: TRBV2
abundance: NA
j_gene: TRBJ2-7
d_gene: TRBD1
CDR3nt: TGTGCCAGCAGCCGACAGGGCCCAACGGGCGAGCAGTACTTC
CDR3aa: CASSRQGPTGEQYF

v_gene: TRBV7-2
abundance: many
j_gene: TRBJ2-5
d_gene: NA
CDR3nt: TGTGCCAGCAGCTTAGAAATCGACACGTTCGGGGAGACCCAGTACTTC
CDR3aa: CASSLEIDTFGETQYF

v_gene: TRBV12-3/TRBV12-4
abundance: many
j_gene: TRBJ2-5
d_gene: TRBD2
CDR3nt: TGTGCCAGCAGTCCTAGACTAGCGGAGACGGAGACCCAGTACTTC
CDR3aa: CASSPRLAETETQYF

v_gene: TRBV6-5
abundance: NA
j_gene: TRBJ2-2
d_gene: TRBD2
CDR3nt: TGTGCCAGCAGATTAAGACCCGGGACTAGCGGGAGGGGCTCCGGGGAGCTGTTTTTT
CDR3aa: CASRLRPGTSGRGSGELFF

v_gene: TRBV7-2
abundance: NA
j_gene: TRBJ2-7
d_gene: NA
CDR3nt: TGTGCCAGCAGCTTCGGTAGCGTGGCTGGATACGAGCAGTACTTC
CDR3aa: CASSFGSVAGYEQYF

v_gene: TRBV7-2
abundance: few
j_gene: TRBJ2-5
d_gene: NA
CDR3nt: TGTGCCAGCAGCAGGGACACTGAAGAGACCCAGTACTTC
CDR3aa: CASSRDTEETQYF

v_gene: TRBV12-3/TRBV12-4
abundance: NA
j_gene: TRBJ1-6
d_gene: NA
CDR3nt: TGTGCCAGCAGTTTAGCGATAAACTATTCACCCCTCCACTTT
CDR3aa: CASSLAINYSPLHF

v_gene: TRBV6-5
abundance: NA
j_gene: TRBJ2-7
d_gene: TRBD2
CDR3nt: TGTGCCAGCAGTTACGGTCCTAGCGGAGTCTACGAGCAGTACTTC
CDR3aa: CASSYGPSGVYEQYF

v_gene: TRBV12-3/TRBV12-4
abundance: few
j_gene: TRBJ2-3
d_gene: NA
CDR3nt: TGTGCCAGCAGTTTGGCGGGGATAACAGATACGCAGTATTTT
CDR3aa: CASSLAGITDTQYF

v_gene: TRBV7-9
abundance: few
j_gene: TRBJ2-3
d_gene: TRBD2
CDR3nt: TGTGCCAGCAGTCGGGGACTAGCGGGCGAATCGACAGATACGCAGTATTTT
CDR3aa: CASSRGLAGESTDTQYF

v_gene: TRBV12-3/TRBV12-4
abundance: NA
j_gene: TRBJ2-7
d_gene: NA
CDR3nt: TGTGCCAGCAGTCACCTTAGAAGGGCCTCCTACGAGCAGTACTTC
CDR3aa: CASSHLRRASYEQYF

v_gene: TRBV19
abundance: few
j_gene: TRBJ2-2
d_gene: NA
CDR3nt: TGTGCCAGTACCCAACTTGGCGCCAACACCGGGGAGCTGTTTTTT
CDR3aa: CASTQLGANTGELFF